This entry is about one T cell receptor beta chain. Its matching antigen is unknown. As the sequencing template, cDNA was produced by extracting RNA and reverse transcribing it. TCRdb's table, derived via immunoSEQ multiplex PCR, lists solely in-frame clones and lacks some. The table records 200,000 or so clones, roughly 60% of them present only once. The data stem from a study of CD8+ T cells in alopecia areata. General study points: Clonality exceeded that of normal scalp in lesional scalp, most notably in alopecia totalis/universalis.

Treatment noted: oral pan-JAK inhibitor, 5-10 mg twice daily. The TCR was taken from a human donor with alopecia areata. Sequenced material: CD4+ T cells sorted from blood, taken at week 24, from a patient treated with tofacitinib.

Written as DNA, the CDR3 is TGTGCCACCAGCAGACCCACGGGCGAGCAGTACTTC. Translated: CATSRPTGEQYF. This chain joins TRBV15 and TRBJ2-7; D is uncertain. The germline gives CDR1 LNHNV, CDR2 YYDKDF (reference sequence). Trimming pared 2 bases from V and 6 bases from J, leaving 8 bases between. CDR3 length: 12 residues.